This T cell receptor (beta chain) was documented in a study of T cell responses to AZD1222 COVID-19 vaccine. As concerns this clone: Its target is unknown.

The table came from immunoSEQ multiplex PCR; TCRdb's copy has only in-frame clones and leaves some out. The sample holds under 150,000 clones, 88% seen once. This CDR3 region has 13 residues. Germline V gene data show CDR1 as SQVTM and CDR2 as ANQGSEA. The ends were cut back, 4 bases at V and 4 bases at J, with 11 bases in the middle. Study observations and caveats: Only five or six individuals given AZD1222 were seropositive at baseline. Nearly half of unique spike-specific TCRs reportedly avoided B.1.351 and B.1.1.7 mutated regions.

Second doses at about 4 or about 12 weeks were pooled. The sample was peripheral blood, taken 28 days after the second AZD1222 dose. The source is an adult who received the AZD1222 COVID-19 vaccine. The V call is TRBV29-1, the J call TRBJ2-1; unclear D gene. Here the CDR3 DNA reads TGCAGCGTTGCGTCTGGACCGTACAATGAGCAGTTCTTC. It specifies CSVASGPYNEQFF.